This TCR beta chain was sequenced during a study of shared clonotypes between healthy human individuals. Evenly divided among several immunoSEQ plates was the genomic DNA of each subset. Method: immunoSEQ multiplex PCR; TCRdb's copy keeps in-frame clones and lacks some. The table shows some 1,400,000 clones, with roughly 96% occurring only once. Notes on this clone: Its antigen is as yet unknown.

Study-wide findings and caveats: In general, naive subsets displayed greater estimated richness than memory subsets did.

The sequenced material came from naive CD4+ T cells sorted from blood. This sample's subset: CD45RA+ positively selected. This clonotype was obtained from a man aged 30-40 years in good health.

The CDR3 loop reads CASSTQDGTTYNEQFF. The CDR3 coding sequence is TGTGCCAGCAGCACCCAGGACGGGACTACCTACAATGAGCAGTTCTTC. The chain recombines TRBV7-3 with TRBJ2-1; 7 bases are shared with TRBD2. CDR1 and CDR2 from the germline V gene are SGHTA and FQGTGA. This CDR3 contains 16 residues. V was clipped by 5 bases and J by 2 bases; unmatched bases: 9.